This entry lists 16 T cell receptor beta chains sequenced from one sample in a study of cytomegalovirus exposure and HLA in healthy donors. Data came from immunoSEQ multiplex PCR; TCRdb stores just in-frame clones and leaves some out. The data hold approximately 220,000 clones, with approximately 90% observed a single time. Sequencing was performed on PBMCs. Receptors were obtained from a woman under 30 in good health and CMV-seronegative.

The chain is built from TRBV18 and TRBJ1-1; no definite D call. V gave up 3 bases and J gave up 11 bases, with 31 bases separating them. Germline lookup yields CDR1 KGHSH and CDR2 LQKENI. The CDR3 contains 18 residues. The CDR3 spells CASSPAALTRLTSKTAFF. CDR3 nucleotide sequence: TGTGCCAGCTCACCGGCCGCCCTCACACGACTAACCAGTAAGACGGCTTTCTTT. Full variable domain (missing parts from reference TRBV18 and TRBJ1-1): NAGVMQNPRHLVRRRGQEARLRCSPMKGHSHVYWYRQLPEEGLKFMVYLQKENIIDESGMPKERFSAEFPKEGPSILRIQQVVRGDSAAYFCASSPAALTRLTSKTAFFGQGTRLTVV.

The V gene is TRBV9, the J gene TRBJ1-2; D may be TRBD1 (6 bases). Germline CDR1 reads SGDLS; CDR2 reads YYNGEE. The CDR3 has 15 amino acids. The V gene lost 2 bases and the J gene lost 0 bases, with 11 bases spanning the gap. The CDR3 region is CASSVTGTPNYGYTF. The CDR3, as DNA: TGTGCCAGCAGCGTCACAGGGACCCCTAACTATGGCTACACCTTC.

The chain couples TRBV28 to TRBJ2-7; 7 nucleotides align to TRBD1. The CDR3 contains 14 residues. V shed 7 bases, J shed 3 bases, and the junction held 9 bases outside the gene matches. CDR1 is MDHEN, CDR2 SYDVKM, per germline. The CDR3 coding sequence is TGTGCCAGCAAGCCCGACAGGGTGTTCTACGAGCAGTACTTC. Its protein is CASKPDRVFYEQYF.

The chain employs TRBV10-3 and TRBJ1-1, with D perhaps matching TRBD1 (6 bases). The CDR3 is 15 amino acids. V was pared by 0 bases and J by 5 bases, with 13 bases between. The germline CDR1 and CDR2 sequences are ENHRY and SYGVKD. This CDR3 reads CAISESWVGATEAFF. The CDR3 DNA reads TGTGCCATCAGTGAGTCCTGGGTGGGGGCTACTGAAGCTTTCTTT.

Turning to this clone: A junction boundary mismatches the germline segment, possibly from a read error. The chain recombines TRBV19 with TRBJ1-5; TRBD1 matches at 7 bases. CDR1 and CDR2 (germline): LNHDA, SQIVND (reference sequence). The length of the CDR3 is 19 residues. Here the CDR3 DNA reads TGTGTCAGTAGTATCCTCGGGGTCGGGGCAGGGGGGAGCAATCAGCCCCAGCATTTT. As protein: CVSSILGVGAGGSNQPQHF.

This clone was counted only a few times. The J gene is TRBJ1-2, the V gene TRBV2; 9 bases fit TRBD1. The CDR3 consists of 13 residues. V was pared by 4 bases and J by 6 bases, with 3 bases of the junction left unmatched. The V gene's germline CDR1 is SNHLY and CDR2 FYNNEI. The CDR3 coding sequence is TGTGCCAGCAGTGGGGACAGGGTAAATGGCTACACCTTC. This sequence encodes CASSGDRVNGYTF.

The V and J genes are TRBV6-5 and TRBJ2-7, with 10 bases lining up with TRBD1. Unmatched junction bases numbered 8, after V lost 0 bases and J lost 9 bases. This CDR3 contains 15 residues. Germline assignment: CDR1 MNHEY and CDR2 SVGAGI. In DNA form, the CDR3 reads TGTGCCAGCAGTTACTCAAGGACAGGGGGTAGGGGGCAGTACTTC. Its translation is CASSYSRTGGRGQYF.

V gene TRBV7-8 combines with J gene TRBJ2-7, with TRBD2 matching 10 bases. V was clipped by 5 bases and J by 4 bases; unmatched bases: 11. This CDR3 spans 16 amino acids. Germline CDR1 reads SGHVS; CDR2 reads FQNEAQ. CDR3 sequence reads: CASSPKSSGSMYEQYF. DNA of the CDR3: TGTGCCAGCAGCCCAAAGTCTAGCGGGAGTATGTACGAGCAGTACTTC.

The chain recombines TRBV27 with TRBJ2-7; D is possibly TRBD2 (6 bases). Trimming took 6 bases from V and 4 from J, leaving 25 bases between them. This CDR3 region has 17 residues. CDR1 and CDR2 from the germline V gene are MNHEY and SMNVEV (reference sequence). The CDR3 DNA sequence: TGTGCCAGCAGCTGGACCCATGTTACTAGCAGCCCATACGAGCAGTACTTC. This codes for CASSWTHVTSSPYEQYF.

The V gene is TRBV11-3, the J gene TRBJ2-1; 8 bases are shared with TRBD2. The CDR3 length is 17 residues. J gave up 4 bases and V 0 bases, and 8 bases lay outside the gene matches. The germline V gene has CDR1 SGHNT and CDR2 YENEEA. The CDR3 bases are TGTGCCAGCAGCTTAGATCGGGCGGGAGGAAGTTACAATGAGCAGTTCTTC. Encoded protein: CASSLDRAGGSYNEQFF.

The rearrangement links TRBV30 to TRBJ1-2, with 7 bases identical to TRBD1. Losses at the gene ends were 1 base for V and 7 bases for J; bases not matched to a gene: 15. Germline V gene sequence: CDR1 GTSNPN, CDR2 SVGIG (reference sequence). The CDR3 is made up of 16 amino acids. The CDR3 reads CAWSANSGGGRGGYTF. The CDR3 DNA follows: TGTGCCTGGAGTGCCAATTCCGGAGGGGGCAGGGGTGGCTACACCTTC.

This rearrangement joins TRBV6-1 to TRBJ2-2; 12 bases are a match to TRBD2. The CDR3 spans 14 residues. The trim removed 6 bases at V and 7 bases at J, leaving 3 bases unmatched. Germline CDR1 is MNHNS and CDR2 is SASEGT. CDR3 sequence reads: CASRLLAGGGELFF. The CDR3 DNA sequence: TGTGCCAGCAGGCTACTAGCGGGAGGCGGGGAGCTGTTTTTT.

The chain recombines TRBV6-1 with TRBJ2-7, with D maybe TRBD1 (5 bases). CDR1 and CDR2 from the germline V gene are MNHNS and SASEGT. CDR3 length: 15 amino acids. Between the trimmed V and J ends, which lost 5 bases and 3 bases, there was a span of 17 bases. The CDR3, as DNA: TGTGCCAGCAGTCCAACAGGAGCTCTTCTCTACGAGCAGTACTTC. It translates to CASSPTGALLYEQYF.

The rearrangement uses TRBV5-4 and TRBJ2-7, with 10 bases identical to TRBD2. The CDR3 consists of 14 residues. Per the germline V gene, CDR1 is SGHNT and CDR2 is YYREEE (reference sequence). J was trimmed by 3 bases and V by 4 bases; bases with no gene match: 4. The CDR3 DNA is TGTGCCAGCAGCGCCGGGACTAGCGACTACGAGCAGTACTTC. Translating gives CASSAGTSDYEQYF. Full variable domain (remainder filled in from reference TRBV5-4 and TRBJ2-7): ETGVTQSPTHLIKTRGQQVTLRCSSQSGHNTVSWYQQALGQGPQFIFQYYREEENGRGNFPPRFSGLQFPNYSSELNVNALELDDSALYLCASSAGTSDYEQYFGPGTRLTVT.

The chain carries TRBV19 and TRBJ2-7, with 7 positions matching TRBD1. V lost 5 bases to trimming and J lost 0 bases; unmatched junction nucleotides: 10. Germline values: CDR1 LNHDA, CDR2 SQIVND (reference sequence). The CDR3 extends over 16 amino acids. CDR3 region: CASSPQGGQSSYEQYF. The CDR3 nucleotides are TGTGCCAGTAGTCCCCAAGGGGGACAGAGCTCCTACGAGCAGTACTTC.

The CDR3 sequence: CASSLEVAYLGGTEAFF. The CDR3 nucleotides are TGTGCCAGCAGCTTAGAGGTGGCCTACCTGGGGGGGACTGAAGCTTTCTTT. The chain carries TRBV7-8 and TRBJ1-1; D may be TRBD1 (5 bases). The CDR3 covers 17 residues. The V end lost 1 base, the J end lost 5 bases, and 20 bases lay between the germline ends. Germline-derived CDR1 and CDR2 are SGHVS and FQNEAQ.